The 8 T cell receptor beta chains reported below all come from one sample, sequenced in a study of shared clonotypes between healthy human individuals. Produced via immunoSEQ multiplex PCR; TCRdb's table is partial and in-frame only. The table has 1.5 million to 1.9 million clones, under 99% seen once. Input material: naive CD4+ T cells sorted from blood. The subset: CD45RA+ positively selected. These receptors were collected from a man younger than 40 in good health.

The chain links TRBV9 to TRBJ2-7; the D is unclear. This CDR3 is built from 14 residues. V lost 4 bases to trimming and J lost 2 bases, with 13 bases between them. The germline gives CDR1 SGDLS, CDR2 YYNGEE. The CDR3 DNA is TGTGCCAGCAGCCCACATAGTGGGGCCTACGAGCAGTACTTC. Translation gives CASSPHSGAYEQYF.

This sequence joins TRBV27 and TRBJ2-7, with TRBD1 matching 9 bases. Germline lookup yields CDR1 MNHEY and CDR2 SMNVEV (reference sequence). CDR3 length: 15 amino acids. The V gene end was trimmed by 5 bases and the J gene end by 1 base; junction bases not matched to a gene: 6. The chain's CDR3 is CASSIGTGTSYEQYF. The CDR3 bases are TGTGCCAGCAGTATAGGGACAGGGACGTCCTACGAGCAGTACTTC.

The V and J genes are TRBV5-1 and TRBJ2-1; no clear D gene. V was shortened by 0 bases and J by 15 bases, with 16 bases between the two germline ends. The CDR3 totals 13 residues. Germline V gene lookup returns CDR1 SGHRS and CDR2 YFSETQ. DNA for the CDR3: TGCGCCAGCAGCTTGGCCAACGCCGGAGATCTGTTCTTC. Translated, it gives CASSLANAGDLFF.

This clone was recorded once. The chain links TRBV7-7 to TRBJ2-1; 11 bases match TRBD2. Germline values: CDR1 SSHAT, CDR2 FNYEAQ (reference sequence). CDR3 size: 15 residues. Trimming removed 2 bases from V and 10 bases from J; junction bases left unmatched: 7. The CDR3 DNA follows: TGTGCCAGCAGCTTAACTAGCGGGAGCTTCAACGAGCAGTTCTTC. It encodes CASSLTSGSFNEQFF.

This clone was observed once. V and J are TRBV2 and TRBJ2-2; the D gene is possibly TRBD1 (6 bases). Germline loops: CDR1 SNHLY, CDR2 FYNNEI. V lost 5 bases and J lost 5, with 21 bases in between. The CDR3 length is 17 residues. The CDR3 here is CASSPPALGQGTGELFF. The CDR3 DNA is TGTGCCAGCAGTCCCCCCGCTCTCGGGCAGGGGACCGGGGAGCTGTTTTTT. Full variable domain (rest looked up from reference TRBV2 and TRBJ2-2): EPEVTQTPSHQVTQMGQEVILRCVPISNHLYFYWYRQILGQKVEFLVSFYNNEISEKSEIFDDQFSVERPDGSNFTLKIRSTKLEDSAMYFCASSPPALGQGTGELFFGEGSRLTVL.

CDR3 nucleotides: TGTGCCAGCAGCTCAAGTCGTTCTGGAAACACCATATATTTT. It codes for CASSSSRSGNTIYF. The chain employs TRBV7-6 and TRBJ1-3; D is unclear. The germline V gene has CDR1 SGHVS and CDR2 FNYEAQ. This CDR3 is 14 amino acids long. Trimming took 4 bases from V and 1 from J, leaving 8 bases between them.

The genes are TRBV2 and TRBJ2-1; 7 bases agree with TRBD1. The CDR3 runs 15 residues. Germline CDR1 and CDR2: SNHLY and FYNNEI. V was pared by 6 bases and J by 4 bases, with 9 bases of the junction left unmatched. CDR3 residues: CASRVRDSQYNEQFF. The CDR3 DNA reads TGTGCCAGCAGAGTCCGGGACAGCCAATACAATGAGCAGTTCTTC.

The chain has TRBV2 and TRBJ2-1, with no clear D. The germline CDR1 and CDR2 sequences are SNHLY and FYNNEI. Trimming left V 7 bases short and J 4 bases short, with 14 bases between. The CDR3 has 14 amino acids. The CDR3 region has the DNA TGTGCCAGCACCCCGGCGGCGGCTTACAATGAGCAGTTCTTC. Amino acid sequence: CASTPAAAYNEQFF. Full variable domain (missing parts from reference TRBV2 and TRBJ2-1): EPEVTQTPSHQVTQMGQEVILRCVPISNHLYFYWYRQILGQKVEFLVSFYNNEISEKSEIFDDQFSVERPDGSNFTLKIRSTKLEDSAMYFCASTPAAAYNEQFFGPGTRLTVL.